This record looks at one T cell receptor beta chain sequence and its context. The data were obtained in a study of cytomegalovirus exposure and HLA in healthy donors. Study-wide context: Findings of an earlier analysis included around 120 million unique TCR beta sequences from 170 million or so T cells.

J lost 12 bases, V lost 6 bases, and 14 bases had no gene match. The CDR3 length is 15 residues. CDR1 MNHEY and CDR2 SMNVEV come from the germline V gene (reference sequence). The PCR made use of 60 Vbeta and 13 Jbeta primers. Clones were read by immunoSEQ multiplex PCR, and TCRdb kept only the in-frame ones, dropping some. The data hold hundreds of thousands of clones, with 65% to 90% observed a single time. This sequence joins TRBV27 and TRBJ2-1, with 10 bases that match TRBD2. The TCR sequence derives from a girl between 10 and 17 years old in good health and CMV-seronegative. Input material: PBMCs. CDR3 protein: CASSTRLAGVIWQFF. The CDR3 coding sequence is TGTGCCAGCAGCACACGGCTAGCGGGAGTTATTTGGCAGTTCTTC.